This T cell receptor beta chain is from a study of blood T cell repertoires in COVID-19. As for the study in general: Samples came from the United States, Italy and Spain, spanning acute and convalescent COVID-19. T cells, B-cell-depleted T cells, or PBMCs provided the cDNA or gDNA that served as material.

Cohort 3 donors counted as recovered after two negative PCRs, clearance, or resolved symptoms. The ends were cut back, 1 base at V and 3 bases at J, with 12 bases in the middle. Germline-derived CDR1 and CDR2 are SGHTA and FQGNSA. CDR3 length: 15 amino acids. TCRdb's table, derived via immunoSEQ multiplex PCR, lists solely in-frame clones and lacks some. The profile shows 250,000 or so clones, around 80% of them singletons. The receptor was isolated from a man aged 60 to 75 who had recovered from COVID-19. The sample comprised PBMCs or T cells enriched from blood (not recorded which). This chain joins TRBV7-2 and TRBJ1-2; no definite D call. This CDR3 is CASSLDGGDDYGYTF. The CDR3 nucleotides are TGTGCCAGCAGCTTAGATGGAGGTGACGACTATGGCTACACCTTC.